The T cell receptor (beta chain) described here comes from a study of spatial heterogeneity in lung cancer (dated by TCRdb to between 2017 and 2020). With respect to the entire study: Beta-chain transcripts were consistently detected in greater numbers than alpha-chain transcripts, which likely reflects a higher abundance of beta-chain transcripts. In the raw uncorrected reads, each unique combination of TCR and UMI appeared more than ten times on average. In tumor regions, TCR transcript counts showed a strong correlation with a T cell transcriptional module score from matched bulk RNA-seq. Both alpha and beta chains were TCR-sequenced in samples taken at surgery, namely 220 tumor regions, approximately 63 matched nontumor lung samples and 50 to 60 PBMC samples. In non-small cell lung cancer, the study quantitatively compared TCR alpha and beta repertoires across several tumor regions, matched nontumor lung, and blood. The study linked features of the TCR repertoire to counts of nonsynonymous mutations, which were determined by whole-exome sequencing of tumor tissue. Summary of the overall study and its limitations: Additional single-cell paired TCR alpha and beta sequencing was considered necessary to confirm, at a functional level, the hypothesis that regional TCRs recognize regional mutations. Counts of ubiquitous and regional expanded TCRs correlated with counts of ubiquitous and regional nonsynonymous mutations, respectively. TCR-seq was estimated to cover only approximately 7% of tumor T cells for alpha chains and around 13% for beta chains. The tumor nonsynonymous mutation count correlated with the number of expanded alpha and beta TCRs within the tumor.

The meaning of the sample's time point label: sample taken at primary tumor resection. Samples were obtained from approximately 72 patients with early-stage, untreated non-small cell lung cancer from the lung TRACERx cohort. Without any cell sorting, TCR sequencing was performed on whole RNA extracted either from tumor and nontumor lung tissue or from cryopreserved PBMC samples. A patient was chosen for TCR sequencing only when enough RNA was available from at least two tumor regions. Tumor and adjacent nontumor lung specimens were reviewed by a lung pathologist before selection. Libraries were made using 5' RACE. Sequenced on a NextSeq 500. The TCR library protocol attached a unique molecular identifier to each TCR cDNA molecule to allow correction of PCR and sequencing errors. Processing in the source paper ran as follows. TCR identification, UMI-based error correction and CDR3 extraction were all carried out with Decombinator tools. TCRs above a frequency of 2 per 1,000, corresponding to the top 1% of the tumor frequency distribution, were defined as expanded. Expanded tumor TCRs were classed as regional if statistically deemed absent (corrected P<0.05) from at least one tumor region, otherwise ubiquitous. Renyi diversity was computed with the R vegan package after each repertoire had been subsampled 100 times to 5,000 TCRs. To build CDR3 similarity networks, amino acid triplet string-kernel similarity was used, and CDR3s were connected when their pairwise similarity was above 0.82. TCRdb took the public reads, trimmed them with fastp at Q25, ran MiXCR for clone calling and kept in-frame beta chains. When rows share a CDR3 protein, they turn into one entry using the most common DNA and genes. The V and J calls shown here were made by TCRdb, not taken from the authors' results. This sample lists around 7,000 distinct CDR3 sequences; 13% to 15% were detected once. Roughly 10% of the sample is in the top ten clones.

This clonotype was picked up many times. This clone's antigen is unknown. No much larger clone is present one base from it, and per-base qualities are unavailable. Being off target in a library aimed at alpha chains, this beta chain has a size of little meaning. The CDR3, cysteine through phenylalanine, is 13 amino acids long. Here the CDR3 DNA is all that survives: 39 bases in frame from base 1. V loses 6 bases of germline sequence and J loses 5 bases, and the interval between the two ends is 13 bases. From a lookup of the germline V gene, CDR1 and CDR2 are MNHEY and SVGAGI. The chain employs TRBV6-5 and TRBJ1-1, with a tentative D gene TRBD1 over 6 matching bases. The source material was lung tumor tissue, sampled at surgery. The clonotype originates from a female donor with early-stage non-small cell lung cancer. The CDR3 reads CASRPGAFTEAFF. Read as DNA, the sequence is TGTGCCAGCAGGCCAGGGGCATTTACTGAAGCTTTCTTT.